These 30 T cell receptor beta chains were sequenced from one sample in a study of shared clonotypes between healthy human individuals. Method: immunoSEQ multiplex PCR; TCRdb's copy keeps in-frame clones and lacks some. The data contain approximately 2,000,000 clones, 92% of them singletons. Specimen: naive CD4+ T cells from PBMCs. The subset here: CD45RA+ positively selected. Receptors originate from a man younger than 30 in good health. Some clones in this sample may be carry-over from other donors' samples.

This clone came up once. The chain's CDR3 is CASSRNAPGIENTEAFF. CDR3 DNA sequence: TGTGCCAGCTCGAGAAATGCCCCGGGGATTGAGAACACTGAAGCTTTCTTT. The V and J genes are TRBV18 and TRBJ1-1; no definite D call. Germline loops: CDR1 KGHSH, CDR2 LQKENI. The CDR3 covers 17 residues. Deletions cut 6 bases from V and 1 base from J, with 21 bases between. Together with reference TRBV18 and TRBJ1-1, the CDR3 gives the full variable domain: NAGVMQNPRHLVRRRGQEARLRCSPMKGHSHVYWYRQLPEEGLKFMVYLQKENIIDESGMPKERFSAEFPKEGPSILRIQQVVRGDSAAYFCASSRNAPGIENTEAFFGQGTRLTVV.

The chain joins TRBV2 to TRBJ1-4; no clear D. Germline loops: CDR1 SNHLY, CDR2 FYNNEI. This CDR3 is built from 11 residues. V lost 11 bases and J lost 8, with 12 bases in between. For the CDR3, the DNA is TGTGCCGGTGCCGTGAGCGAAAAACTGTTTTTT. As protein: CAGAVSEKLFF.

This clone was seen just once. The chain recombines TRBV30 with TRBJ2-1, with a possible D match to TRBD1 (5 bases). V lost 0 bases to trimming and J lost 4 bases, with 10 bases between them. This CDR3 is 14 amino acids long. Germline CDR1 reads GTSNPN; CDR2 reads SVGIG (reference sequence). The CDR3: CAWSVKGPYNEQFF. CDR3 in DNA: TGTGCCTGGAGTGTAAAGGGGCCGTACAATGAGCAGTTCTTC. Based on the CDR3 plus reference TRBV30 and TRBJ2-1, the full variable domain is SQTIHQWPATLVQPVGSPLSLECTVEGTSNPNLYWYRQAAGRGLQLLFYSVGIGQISSEVPQNLSASRPQDRQFILSSKKLLLSDSGFYLCAWSVKGPYNEQFFGPGTRLTVL.

The gene calls are TRBV30 and TRBJ1-4; TRBD1 matches at 7 bases. Germline-derived CDR1 and CDR2 are GTSNPN and SVGIG (reference sequence). Trimming removed 0 bases from V and 4 bases from J; junction bases left unmatched: 11. The CDR3 contains 17 residues. The CDR3 spells CAWSVRRVGQSNEKLFF. CDR3 nucleotides: TGTGCCTGGAGTGTACGTCGGGTGGGACAGAGTAATGAAAAACTGTTTTTT.

The chain joins TRBV7-9 to TRBJ2-1; TRBD2 aligns across 9 bases. V lost 6 bases to trimming and J lost 5 bases; unmatched junction nucleotides: 11. The germline V gene encodes CDR1 SEHNR and CDR2 FQNEAQ (reference sequence). The CDR3 is 16 residues long. In DNA, the CDR3 is TGTGCCAGCAGACCAAGGTGGGGCGGGAGGGACAATGAGCAGTTCTTC. Protein product: CASRPRWGGRDNEQFF.

The J gene is TRBJ2-7, the V gene TRBV29-1; D tentatively fits TRBD1 or TRBD2 (5 bases each). There are 14 residues in the CDR3. Trimming took off 4 bases at V and 1 base at J, with 14 bases between the two ends. CDR1 is SQVTM and CDR2 is ANQGSEA in the germline V gene. CDR3 residues: CSVARGLGSYEQYF. DNA for the CDR3: TGCAGCGTTGCCCGGGGCCTGGGGTCCTACGAGCAGTACTTC.

The J gene is TRBJ2-5, the V gene TRBV12-1; TRBD1 is the table's D call, not checked against the DNA. TRBV12-1 is reported as a pseudogene. The length of the CDR3 is 14 residues. In DNA form, the CDR3 reads TGTGCCAGCAGCTTGGACAGTTCTGCCGAGACCCAGTACTTC. This translates into CASSLDSSAETQYF.

The chain couples TRBV4-3 to TRBJ2-3, with 9 bases fitting TRBD2. Germline CDR1 and CDR2: LGHNA and YSLEER. CDR3 size: 17 residues. J gave up 2 bases and V 0 bases, and 6 bases lay outside the gene matches. CDR3 residues: CASSQDGREGYTDTQYF. The CDR3 nucleotides are TGCGCCAGCAGCCAAGATGGGCGGGAGGGTTACACAGATACGCAGTATTTT.

As to this clone: This CDR3 is also generated by other DNA sequences in the sample. The gene calls are TRBV5-4 and TRBJ1-2; tentatively, D is TRBD1 (5 bases). The CDR3 runs 13 residues. The V and J ends lost 0 bases and 3 bases respectively, with 6 bases between them. The germline gives CDR1 SGHNT, CDR2 YYREEE (reference sequence). The CDR3: CASSLGGDYGYTF. CDR3 bases: TGTGCCAGCAGCTTGGGAGGGGACTATGGCTACACCTTC.

The chain employs TRBV27 and TRBJ2-7; 11 nucleotides align to TRBD1. CDR3 length equals 13 residues. Germline V lookup: CDR1 MNHEY, CDR2 SMNVEV (reference sequence). V dropped 6 bases and J dropped 5; count of bases not matched to a gene: 3. The DNA for the CDR3 is TGTGCCAGCAGCAGGACAGGGGGCAACGAGCAGTACTTC. Encoded protein: CASSRTGGNEQYF.

Of note for this clone: This CDR3 is also generated by other DNA sequences in the sample. The genes are TRBV29-1 and TRBJ1-5; 10 bases line up with TRBD1. Germline V gene data show CDR1 as SQVTM and CDR2 as ANQGSEA. The V segment lost 6 bases and the J segment 5 bases; nucleotides outside the gene matches: 4. The CDR3 sequence is 13 residues long. The CDR3: CSVSGTGDQPQHF. In DNA form, the CDR3 reads TGCAGCGTCTCCGGGACAGGGGATCAGCCCCAGCATTTT.

The rearrangement links TRBV7-2 to TRBJ2-7; D is uncertain. The germline V and J ends were trimmed by 1 base and 1 base, with 14 bases remaining between them. The CDR3 runs 16 residues. CDR1 is SGHTA and CDR2 is FQGNSA in the germline V gene. The CDR3 DNA sequence: TGTGCCAGCAGCTTAGGCAGTTCAAGATCATCCTACGAGCAGTACTTC. Protein sequence: CASSLGSSRSSYEQYF.

This chain links TRBV6-6 with TRBJ2-3; TRBD2 matches 8 bases. With V trimmed by 5 bases and J by 3 bases, 7 bases remained unmatched. Germline lookup yields CDR1 MNHNY and CDR2 SVGAGI (reference sequence). CDR3 size: 15 residues. CDR3 in DNA: TGTGCCAGCAGTCTTGGCAGCGGGAGAACAGATACGCAGTATTTT. Its translation: CASSLGSGRTDTQYF.

The count of this clone is one. The CDR3 nucleotides are TGTGCCAGCAGCTTTAGGGGAGGGTTTACCCTCCACTTT. As protein: CASSFRGGFTLHF. The V call is TRBV7-9, the J call TRBJ1-6; tentatively, D is TRBD1 (5 bases). The V end lost 3 bases, the J end lost 14 bases, and 14 bases lay between the germline ends. CDR1 SEHNR and CDR2 FQNEAQ come from the germline V gene (reference sequence). This CDR3 has 13 amino acids.

The chain is built from TRBV7-9 and TRBJ2-7, with TRBD2 identical over 9 bases. This CDR3 is 16 amino acids long. V was pared by 4 bases and J by 3 bases, with 10 bases of the junction left unmatched. Germline V CDR1 and CDR2: SEHNR, FQNEAQ (reference sequence). The CDR3 DNA reads as TGTGCCAGCAGCTCAATCGGAGCGGGGGGTTTCTACGAGCAGTACTTC. Translation gives CASSSIGAGGFYEQYF.

This sequence joins TRBV18 and TRBJ2-2, with TRBD1 matching over 12 bases. This CDR3 spans 16 amino acids. From germline, CDR1 is KGHSH and CDR2 LQKENI. Trimming cost V 0 bases and J 6 bases; bases outside gene matches: 2. The CDR3 DNA reads TGTGCCAGCTCACCACCGGGACAGGGGGCATCCGGGGAGCTGTTTTTT. Translation gives CASSPPGQGASGELFF.

The chain combines TRBV5-1 with TRBJ2-2; tentatively, D is TRBD1 or TRBD2 (5 bases each). V lost 5 bases and J 2 bases, leaving 13 bases between the germline ends. This CDR3 has 15 amino acids. The germline gives CDR1 SGHRS, CDR2 YFSETQ. For the CDR3, the DNA is TGCGCCAGCAGAACCGGGACGTTTAACACCGGGGAGCTGTTTTTT. Protein product: CASRTGTFNTGELFF.

V and J are TRBV5-3 and TRBJ1-5; 7 nucleotides agree with TRBD1. TRBV5-3 is known as an ORF, though its function is uncertain. V shed 5 bases, J shed 9 bases, and the junction held 20 bases outside the gene matches. This CDR3 has 17 amino acids. DNA for the CDR3: TGTGCCAGAAGGGGGAACTCGGGACAGAACCATCCGGGGCCCCAGCATTTT. It codes for CARRGNSGQNHPGPQHF.

V gene TRBV28 combines with J gene TRBJ1-1; maybe TRBD1 (5 bases). The V gene's germline CDR1 is MDHEN and CDR2 SYDVKM. V was cut by 3 bases and J by 8 bases, with 7 bases left in between. This CDR3 spans 11 amino acids. CDR3 amino acids: CASSFRQEAFF. CDR3 nucleotides: TGTGCCAGCAGTTTCCGACAGGAAGCTTTCTTT. The whole variable domain, remainder taken from reference TRBV28 and TRBJ1-1, is DVKVTQSSRYLVKRTGEKVFLECVQDMDHENMFWYRQDPGLGLRLIYFSYDVKMKEKGDIPEGYSVSREKKERFSLILESASTNQTSMYLCASSFRQEAFFGQGTRLTVV.

V and J are TRBV27 and TRBJ2-6, with a possible D match to TRBD2 (6 bases). Trimming pared 0 bases from V and 7 bases from J, leaving 13 bases between. The CDR3 sequence is 16 residues long. CDR1 and CDR2 (germline): MNHEY, SMNVEV (reference sequence). CDR3 loop: CASSLSGGPRANVLTF. The CDR3 DNA sequence: TGTGCCAGCAGTTTATCGGGGGGACCCCGCGCCAACGTCCTGACTTTC.

The rearrangement uses TRBV18 and TRBJ1-3; D gene uncertain. The germline CDR1 and CDR2 sequences are KGHSH and LQKENI. CDR3 length: 14 residues. V shed 4 bases and J shed 0 bases, with 7 bases lying between them. CDR3 in amino acids: CASSRADSGNTIYF. The CDR3 coding sequence is TGTGCCAGCTCACGGGCAGACTCTGGAAACACCATATATTTT.

This sequence joins TRBV27 and TRBJ1-2; no definite D call. In germline, CDR1 is MNHEY, CDR2 SMNVEV (reference sequence). There are 14 residues in the CDR3. Trimming stripped 5 bases from V and 8 bases from J, with 18 bases between. The CDR3 coding sequence is TGTGCCAGCAGTCCCCGCACGGGGTTTAACGGCTACACCTTC. Protein sequence: CASSPRTGFNGYTF.

The CDR3 spells CASTYGGSSTDTQYF. DNA of the CDR3: TGTGCCAGCACCTATGGCGGGAGTAGCACAGATACGCAGTATTTT. The rearrangement links TRBV6-5 to TRBJ2-3, with 7 bases identical to TRBD2. Germline CDR1 MNHEY, CDR2 SVGAGI. V lost 7 bases and J lost 0; bases outside the gene matches: 7. There are 15 residues in the CDR3.

The chain recombines TRBV5-4 with TRBJ2-7; D possibly corresponds to TRBD1 (7 bases). The germline V gene encodes CDR1 SGHNT and CDR2 YYREEE (reference sequence). The V gene lost 0 bases and the J gene lost 5 bases, with 15 bases spanning the gap. The CDR3 sequence is 15 residues long. The CDR3 region is CASSLGGQGGHEQYF. CDR3 DNA sequence: TGTGCCAGCAGCTTGGGCGGGCAGGGGGGCCACGAGCAGTACTTC.

This clone occurred once. V is TRBV28 and J is TRBJ1-5, with a weak D call TRBD1 (5 bases). V gave up 6 bases and J gave up 2 bases, with 11 bases separating them. The CDR3 runs to 14 residues. CDR1 and CDR2 from the germline V gene are MDHEN and SYDVKM. CDR3: CASSGTTGNQPQHF. Here the CDR3 DNA reads TGTGCCAGCAGCGGGACGACCGGCAATCAGCCCCAGCATTTT. Based on the CDR3 plus reference TRBV28 and TRBJ1-5, the full variable domain is DVKVTQSSRYLVKRTGEKVFLECVQDMDHENMFWYRQDPGLGLRLIYFSYDVKMKEKGDIPEGYSVSREKKERFSLILESASTNQTSMYLCASSGTTGNQPQHFGDGTRLSIL.

As regards this clone: Other DNA variants within this sample encode the same CDR3. This rearrangement joins TRBV20-1 to TRBJ2-7; no clear D gene. This CDR3 is 10 amino acids long. The germline gives CDR1 DFQATT, CDR2 SNEGSKA (reference sequence). V shed 5 bases and J shed 2 bases, with 4 bases lying between them. CDR3 in DNA: TGCAGTGCTGGTGCCTACGAGCAGTACTTC. It yields the protein CSAGAYEQYF.

The J gene is TRBJ2-7, the V gene TRBV25-1, with TRBD1 matching 10 bases. V lost 3 bases and J lost 4; bases outside the gene matches: 9. This CDR3 is built from 16 residues. Germline V gives CDR1 MGHDK, CDR2 SYGVNS. The CDR3 here is CASSDPRQGAVYEQYF. The CDR3 nucleotides are TGTGCCAGCAGTGACCCGAGACAGGGGGCAGTTTACGAGCAGTACTTC.

In regard to this clone: Other DNA sequences from this sample encode an identical CDR3 as well. The chain joins TRBV28 to TRBJ2-7; D call uncertain. Germline V gene data show CDR1 as MDHEN and CDR2 as SYDVKM. There are 14 residues in the CDR3. Trimming cost V 6 bases and J 0 bases, with 12 bases left between them. CDR3: CASSLVGFSYEQYF. The CDR3 region has the DNA TGTGCCAGCAGCCTCGTCGGCTTCTCCTACGAGCAGTACTTC.

The chain links TRBV27 to TRBJ1-1, with no clear D. The CDR3 is 14 residues long. The V end was cut by 8 bases, the J end by 1 base, with 14 bases between. Germline V gene lookup returns CDR1 MNHEY and CDR2 SMNVEV (reference sequence). CDR3 DNA: TGTGCCAGCGCGATACCGGGCGGGAACACTGAAGCTTTCTTT. This gives the protein CASAIPGGNTEAFF.

V gene TRBV5-1 combines with J gene TRBJ2-1; 8 positions agree with TRBD2. This CDR3 has 16 residues. The germline V gene encodes CDR1 SGHRS and CDR2 YFSETQ. Unmatched junction bases numbered 10, after V lost 4 bases and J lost 4 bases. CDR3 amino acids: CASSLQAGVLYNEQFF. CDR3 nucleotide sequence: TGCGCCAGCAGCCTACAAGCGGGAGTCTTATACAATGAGCAGTTCTTC. The variable domain in full, with the rest retrieved from reference TRBV5-1 and TRBJ2-1, is KAGVTQTPRYLIKTRGQQVTLSCSPISGHRSVSWYQQTPGQGLQFLFEYFSETQRNKGNFPGRFSGRQFSNSRSEMNVSTLELGDSALYLCASSLQAGVLYNEQFFGPGTRLTVL.